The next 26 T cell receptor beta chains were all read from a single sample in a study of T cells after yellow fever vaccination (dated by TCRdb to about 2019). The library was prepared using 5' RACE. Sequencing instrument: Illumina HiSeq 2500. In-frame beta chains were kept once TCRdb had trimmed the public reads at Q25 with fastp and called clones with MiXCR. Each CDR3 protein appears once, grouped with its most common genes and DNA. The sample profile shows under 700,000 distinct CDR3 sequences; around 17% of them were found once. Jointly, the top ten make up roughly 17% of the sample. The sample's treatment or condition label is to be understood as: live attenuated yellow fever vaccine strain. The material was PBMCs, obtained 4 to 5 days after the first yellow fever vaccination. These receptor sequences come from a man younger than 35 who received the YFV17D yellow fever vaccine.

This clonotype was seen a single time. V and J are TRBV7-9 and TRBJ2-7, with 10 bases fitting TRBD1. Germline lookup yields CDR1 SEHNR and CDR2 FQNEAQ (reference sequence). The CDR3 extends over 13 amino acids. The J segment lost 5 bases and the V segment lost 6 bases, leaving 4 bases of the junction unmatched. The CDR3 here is CASSWTGGHEQYF. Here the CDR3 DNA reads TGTGCCAGCAGTTGGACAGGGGGACACGAGCAGTACTTC.

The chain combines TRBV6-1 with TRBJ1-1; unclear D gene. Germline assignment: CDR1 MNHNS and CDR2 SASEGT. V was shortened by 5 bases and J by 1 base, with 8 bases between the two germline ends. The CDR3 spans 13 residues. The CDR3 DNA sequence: TGTGCCAGCAGTCCGTGGGCGAACACTGAAGCTTTCTTT. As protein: CASSPWANTEAFF.

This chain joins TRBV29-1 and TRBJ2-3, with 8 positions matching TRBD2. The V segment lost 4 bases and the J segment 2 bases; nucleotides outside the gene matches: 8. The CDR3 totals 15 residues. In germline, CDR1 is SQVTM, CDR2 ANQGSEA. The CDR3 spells CSVVPKLAATDTQYF. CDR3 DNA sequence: TGCAGCGTTGTACCGAAACTAGCGGCCACAGATACGCAGTATTTT.

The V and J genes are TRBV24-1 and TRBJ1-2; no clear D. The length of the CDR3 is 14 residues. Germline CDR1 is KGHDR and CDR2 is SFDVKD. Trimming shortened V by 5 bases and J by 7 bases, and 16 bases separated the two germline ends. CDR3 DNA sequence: TGTGCCACCAGTGTAGAGGGCAAGGCGGTTGGCTACACCTTC. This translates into CATSVEGKAVGYTF.

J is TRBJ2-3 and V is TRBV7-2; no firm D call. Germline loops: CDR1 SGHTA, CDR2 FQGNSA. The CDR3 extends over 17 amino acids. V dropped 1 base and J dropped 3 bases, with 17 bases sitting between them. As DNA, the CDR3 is TGTGCCAGCAGCTTAGTAGTTGGACGAGTGGTAACAGATACGCAGTATTTT. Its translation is CASSLVVGRVVTDTQYF.

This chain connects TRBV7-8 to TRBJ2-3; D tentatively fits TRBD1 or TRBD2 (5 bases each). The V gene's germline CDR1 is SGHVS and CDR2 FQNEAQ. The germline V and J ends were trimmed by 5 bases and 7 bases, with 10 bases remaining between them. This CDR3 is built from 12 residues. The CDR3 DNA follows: TGTGCCAGCAGCGTGGGACCATATACGCAGTATTTT. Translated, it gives CASSVGPYTQYF.

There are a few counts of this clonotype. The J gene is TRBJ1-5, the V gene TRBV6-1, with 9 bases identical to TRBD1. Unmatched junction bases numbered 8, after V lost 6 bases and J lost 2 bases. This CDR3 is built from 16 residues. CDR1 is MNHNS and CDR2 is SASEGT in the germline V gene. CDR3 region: CASSRTGGLGNQPQHF. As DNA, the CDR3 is TGTGCCAGCAGCCGAACAGGGGGCCTGGGCAATCAGCCCCAGCATTTT.

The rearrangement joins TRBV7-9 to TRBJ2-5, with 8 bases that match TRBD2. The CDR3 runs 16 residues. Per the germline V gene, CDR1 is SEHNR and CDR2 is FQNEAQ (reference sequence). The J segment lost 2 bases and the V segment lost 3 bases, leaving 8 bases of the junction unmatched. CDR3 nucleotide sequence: TGTGCCAGCAGCTTGGCGAGCGGGGGAGAACAAGAGACCCAGTACTTC. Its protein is CASSLASGGEQETQYF.

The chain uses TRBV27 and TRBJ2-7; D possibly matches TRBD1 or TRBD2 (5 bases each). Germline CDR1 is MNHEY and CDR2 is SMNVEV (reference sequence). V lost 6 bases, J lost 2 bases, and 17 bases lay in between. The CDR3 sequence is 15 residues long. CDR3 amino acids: CASRAGPGSTYEQYV. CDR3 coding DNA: TGTGCCAGCAGAGCAGGGCCGGGGAGCACCTACGAGCAGTACGTC.

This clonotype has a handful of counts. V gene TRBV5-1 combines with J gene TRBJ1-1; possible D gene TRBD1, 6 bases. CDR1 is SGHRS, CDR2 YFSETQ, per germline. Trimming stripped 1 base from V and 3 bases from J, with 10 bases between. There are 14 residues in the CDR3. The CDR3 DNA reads TGCGCCAGCAGCTTGATAGGGGGTCACACTGAAGCTTTCTTT. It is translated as CASSLIGGHTEAFF.

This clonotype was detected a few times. In DNA form, the CDR3 reads TGTGCCAGCAGTTTCTCGGACATTCAGTACTTC. It codes for CASSFSDIQYF. The V and J genes are TRBV12-3 or TRBV12-4 and TRBJ2-4; unclear D gene. The CDR3 is 11 residues long. Trimming left V 3 bases short and J 8 bases short, with 5 bases between.

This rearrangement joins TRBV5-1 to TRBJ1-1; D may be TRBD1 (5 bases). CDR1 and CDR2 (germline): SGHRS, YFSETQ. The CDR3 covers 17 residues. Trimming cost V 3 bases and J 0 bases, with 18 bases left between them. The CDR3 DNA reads TGCGCCAGCAGCTCTCGAGCAGGGCTTAGGATGAACACTGAAGCTTTCTTT. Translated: CASSSRAGLRMNTEAFF.

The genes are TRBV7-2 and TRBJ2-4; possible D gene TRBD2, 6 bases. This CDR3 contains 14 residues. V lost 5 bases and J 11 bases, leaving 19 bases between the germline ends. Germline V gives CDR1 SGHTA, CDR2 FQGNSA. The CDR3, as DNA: TGTGCCAGCAGCCCGCGCCCGACCGCGGGATTTCAGTACTTC. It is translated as CASSPRPTAGFQYF.

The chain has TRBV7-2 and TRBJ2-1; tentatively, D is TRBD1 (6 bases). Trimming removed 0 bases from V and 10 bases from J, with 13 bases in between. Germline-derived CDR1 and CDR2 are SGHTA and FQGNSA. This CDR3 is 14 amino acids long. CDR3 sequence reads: CASSLAPGVGEQFF. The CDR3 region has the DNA TGTGCCAGCAGCTTAGCCCCAGGGGTGGGCGAGCAGTTCTTC.

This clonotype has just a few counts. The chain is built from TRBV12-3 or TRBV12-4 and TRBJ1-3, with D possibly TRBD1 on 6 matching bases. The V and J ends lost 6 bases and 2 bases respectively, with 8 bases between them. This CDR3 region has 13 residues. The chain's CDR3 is CASRGQAGNTIYF. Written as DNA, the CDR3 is TGTGCCAGCAGGGGACAAGCTGGAAACACCATATATTTT.

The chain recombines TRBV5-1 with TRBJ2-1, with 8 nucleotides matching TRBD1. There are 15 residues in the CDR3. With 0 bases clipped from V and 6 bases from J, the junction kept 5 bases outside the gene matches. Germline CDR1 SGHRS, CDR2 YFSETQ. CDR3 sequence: CASSLEGQVVNEQFF. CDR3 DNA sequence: TGCGCCAGCAGCTTGGAGGGACAGGTTGTCAATGAGCAGTTCTTC.

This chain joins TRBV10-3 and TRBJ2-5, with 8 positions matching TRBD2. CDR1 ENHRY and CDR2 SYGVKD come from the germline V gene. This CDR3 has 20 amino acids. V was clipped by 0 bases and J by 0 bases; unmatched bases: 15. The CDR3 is CAISESILRLKRGNQETQYF. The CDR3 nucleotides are TGTGCCATCAGTGAGTCGATCCTGCGGTTGAAGCGGGGGAACCAAGAGACCCAGTACTTC.

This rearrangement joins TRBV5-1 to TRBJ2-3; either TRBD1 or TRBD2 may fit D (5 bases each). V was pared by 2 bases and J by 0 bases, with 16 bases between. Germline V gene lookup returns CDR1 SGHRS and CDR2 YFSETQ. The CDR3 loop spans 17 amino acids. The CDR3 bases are TGCGCCAGCAGCTTTACAAGGGACGGCTCTAGCACAGATACGCAGTATTTT. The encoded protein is CASSFTRDGSSTDTQYF.

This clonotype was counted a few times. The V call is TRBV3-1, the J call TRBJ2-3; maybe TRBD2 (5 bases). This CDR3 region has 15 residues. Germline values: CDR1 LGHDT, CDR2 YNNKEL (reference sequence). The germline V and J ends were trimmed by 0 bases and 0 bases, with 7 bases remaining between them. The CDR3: CASSQDRTSTDTQYF. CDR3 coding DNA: TGTGCCAGCAGCCAAGACAGGACTAGCACAGATACGCAGTATTTT.

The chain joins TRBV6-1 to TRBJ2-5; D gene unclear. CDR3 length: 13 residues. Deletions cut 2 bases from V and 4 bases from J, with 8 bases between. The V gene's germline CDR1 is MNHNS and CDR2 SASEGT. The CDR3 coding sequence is TGTGCCAGCAGTGAACCCGTAAGAGAGACCCAGTACTTC. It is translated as CASSEPVRETQYF.

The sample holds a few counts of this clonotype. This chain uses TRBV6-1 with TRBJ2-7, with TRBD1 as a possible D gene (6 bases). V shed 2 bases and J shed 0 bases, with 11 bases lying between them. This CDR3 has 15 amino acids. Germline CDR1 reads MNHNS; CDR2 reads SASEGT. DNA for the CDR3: TGTGCCAGCAGTGAACAGGGGTTGGGCTCCTACGAGCAGTACTTC. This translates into CASSEQGLGSYEQYF.

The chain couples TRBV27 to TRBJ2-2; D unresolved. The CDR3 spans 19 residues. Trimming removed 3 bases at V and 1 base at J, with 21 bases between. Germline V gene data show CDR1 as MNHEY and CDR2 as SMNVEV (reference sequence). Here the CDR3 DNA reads TGTGCCAGCAGTTTTTCGGTTAAGCCATGGGAAATGAACACCGGGGAGCTGTTTTTT. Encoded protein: CASSFSVKPWEMNTGELFF.

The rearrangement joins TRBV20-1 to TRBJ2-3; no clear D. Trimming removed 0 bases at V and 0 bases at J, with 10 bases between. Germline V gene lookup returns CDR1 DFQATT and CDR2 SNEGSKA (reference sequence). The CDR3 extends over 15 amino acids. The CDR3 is CSARDYQLSTDTQYF. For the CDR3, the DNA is TGCAGTGCTAGAGACTACCAGCTCAGCACAGATACGCAGTATTTT.

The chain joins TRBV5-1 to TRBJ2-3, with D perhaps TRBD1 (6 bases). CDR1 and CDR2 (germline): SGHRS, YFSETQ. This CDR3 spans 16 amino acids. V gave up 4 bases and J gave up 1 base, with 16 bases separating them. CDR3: CASSQTGSTGTDTQYF. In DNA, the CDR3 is TGCGCCAGCAGCCAGACAGGTTCGACGGGCACAGATACGCAGTATTTT.

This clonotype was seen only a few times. The CDR3 sequence: CASSLSGPDNEQFF. CDR3 bases: TGCGCCAGCAGCTTGTCGGGACCAGACAATGAGCAGTTCTTC. This chain connects TRBV5-1 to TRBJ2-1, with D perhaps TRBD1 or TRBD2 (5 bases each). Germline lookup yields CDR1 SGHRS and CDR2 YFSETQ. This CDR3 is 14 amino acids long. V was trimmed by 1 base and J by 5 bases, leaving 10 bases between them.

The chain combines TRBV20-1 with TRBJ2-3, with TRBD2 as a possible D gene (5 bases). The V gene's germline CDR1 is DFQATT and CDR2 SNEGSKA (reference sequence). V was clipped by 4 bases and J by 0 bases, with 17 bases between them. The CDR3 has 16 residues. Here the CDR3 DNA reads TGCAGTGCTACCAGCCGACGGGAAACTAGCACAGATACGCAGTATTTT. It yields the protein CSATSRRETSTDTQYF.